Sequencing of this TCR beta chain was carried out in a study of early T cells in non-severe SARS-CoV-2 infection (dated by TCRdb to 2020 to 2022). Notes on the research overall: Because TCR sequencing was done on bulk RNA from unsorted whole blood, the alpha and beta chains could not be paired. The full study reports these points: VDJdb matching was skewed toward anti-spike CD8 responses, so virus-specific expansions were likely underestimated and private and CD4 specificities were missed.

Including cysteine and phenylalanine, the CDR3 has 14 amino acids. Here the CDR3 DNA is all that survives: 42 bases in frame from base 1. Between the V and J ends, shortened by 1 base and 4 bases respectively, the junction contains 5 bases. Per the germline V gene (reference sequence), LGHDT is the CDR1 and YNNKEL is the CDR2. This was a case-control study nested in a cohort of healthcare workers in London, UK, who had nasopharyngeal swab PCR tests and blood samples taken every week. Healthcare workers were recruited during the week of the UK lockdown, between 23 and 31 March 2020, and followed weekly for up to roughly 16 weeks. Libraries came from 5' RACE. The reads were generated on a NextSeq 500. The TCR library protocol attached unique molecular identifiers to individual cDNA molecules to correct for sequencing error and PCR bias. Both TCR alpha and beta chains were sequenced, and tight co-correlation was observed between alpha and beta sequence abundances in each sample. The authors' pipeline ran thus. Decombinator V4 was used to annotate the V gene, J gene and CDR3 of the TCR sequences. Expanded TCRs were defined as changing significantly between any two time points under a Poisson model with p below 0.0001. TCR abundances were normalised to the total number of TCRs sequenced in each sample and reported as counts per million. MAIT TCRs were defined by TRAV1-2 paired with TRAJ12, TRAJ20 or TRAJ33, and iNKT TCRs by TRAV10 paired with TRAJ18. VDJdb, accessed 1 November 2021, was searched for CMV, EBV and SARS-CoV-2 annotated TCRs, with TCRs annotated for multiple antigens excluded. Starting from the raw public reads, TCRdb applied fastp trimming at Q25, assembled clones with MiXCR and retained in-frame beta chains. One record per CDR3 amino acid sequence lists the most common genes and DNA. These V and J calls rely on TCRdb rather than the paper's analysis. This sample comprises 60,000 to 75,000 distinct CDR3 sequences, roughly 4.8% of them detected only once. Roughly 3.9% of the sample belongs to the ten largest clones.

This clonotype was seen a handful of times. This clone's antigen is unknown. No base qualities exist here, and no much larger clone lies one base off it. This material consisted of whole blood, taken at baseline. The sequence was collected from an adult who was a healthcare worker with PCR-confirmed SARS-CoV-2 infection or an uninfected control (not recorded which). The donor label of this sample is uncertain. The sequence joins TRBV3-1 to TRBJ1-6; the D gene lacks a confident call. The DNA is as follows: TGTGCCAGCAGCCAAGCAGAATATAATTCACCCCTCCACTTT. Its protein product is CASSQAEYNSPLHF.